This T cell receptor (beta chain) was observed in a study of metastatic and nonmetastatic thyroid tumors (dated by TCRdb to the early 2020s). In the study overall: Repertoires were compared across peripheral blood and tumor or nodule tissue samples from malignant and benign thyroid patients.

Overall study outcomes, separate from this receptor: In both blood and tumor samples, TCR beta diversity was reported to be significantly higher in malignant tumors than in benign nodules.

The library was made by PCR. Sequencing relied on an Illumina HiSeq 4000. High-throughput sequencing was used to profile the TCR beta-chain CDR3 region of every patient. The original methods were these. The researchers built a classifier to tell apart papillary thyroid cancer patients with distant metastasis, based on CDR3 differences among clinicopathological groups. The Shannon index was used to measure repertoire diversity, and the Morisita-Horn index was used to measure how similar tumor and blood repertoires were. TCRdb trimmed the raw reads at Q25, called clones with MiXCR and kept productive beta chains. The V and J calls were not made by the authors but by TCRdb's processing. This sample gives 11,000 to 15,000 clones in total; approximately 30% of them show up just once. The ten largest clonotypes hold roughly a fifth of the sample. Before undergoing thyroid surgery, none of the patients had been given any kind of treatment. Using T-cell receptor beta sequencing, the study looked back at clinical samples from patients collected from about 2011 to 2018.

At least ten counts were recorded for this clone. The antigen it binds to is not known. No much larger clone is present one base from it, and per-base qualities are unavailable. The CDR1 and CDR2 encoded by the germline V gene (reference sequence) are DFQATT and SNEGSKA. Including the terminal cysteine and phenylalanine, the CDR3 comprises 11 residues. Kept here is only the CDR3 DNA, which spans 33 bases and is read in frame from base 1. The V and J ends are trimmed by 7 bases and 4 bases, leaving 10 bases between them. This receptor chain uses TRBV20-1 and TRBJ2-5, and perhaps TRBD2 as D gene, on 5 matching bases. Sample: tumor tissue. The clonotype originates from a female donor with papillary thyroid cancer or a benign thyroid nodule (not recorded which). Some clones in this sample may be carry-over from other donors' samples. CDR3 protein: CSGFGVETQYF. The DNA is TGCAGTGGGTTCGGGGTAGAGACCCAGTACTTC.